This is a list of T cell receptor beta chains from one sample in a study of blood T cell repertoires in COVID-19. The protocol was immunoSEQ multiplex PCR, while the TCRdb copy is restricted to in-frame clones and leaves out a portion. The data contain over 120,000 clones, approximately 88% of them singletons. Input material: peripheral blood. These receptors originate from a woman in her 50s with acute or convalescent COVID-19. The CDR3 runs from the conserved cysteine through the conserved F or W. Each record gives: V gene, clone size, D gene, J gene, CDR3 DNA, CDR3 protein. The D gene is left open where the match is weak. For some rows the clone size is stated as once, few or many, or as a class when expanded; others skip it.

>TRBV5-1|.|TRBD1|TRBJ1-4
TGCGCCAGCAGATTACTACCCCAGGGGGTAGCTAATGAAAAACTGTTTTTT
CASRLLPQGVANEKLFF
>TRBV2|once|TRBD2|TRBJ2-1
TGTGCCAGCAGTGCTCTAGCGGGGAACTACAATGAGCAGTTCTTC
CASSALAGNYNEQFF
>TRBV28|.|.|TRBJ1-1
TGTGCCATCCGGGCGGGAGCCGGGGGCAGTGAAGCTTTCTTT
CAIRAGAGGSEAFF
>TRBV19|.|.|TRBJ1-1
TGTGCCAGTAGTATAGCGTCGGTCGGCACTGAAGCTTTCTTT
CASSIASVGTEAFF
>TRBV5-1|once|TRBD1|TRBJ1-2
TGCGCCAGCAGCGCACAGGGGCTATCAGGGGATGGCTACACCTTC
CASSAQGLSGDGYTF
>TRBV3-1/TRBV3-2|.|.|TRBJ1-6
TGTGCCAGCAGCCAAGACAGGGGAGGGTCACCCCTCCACTTT
CASSQDRGGSPLHF
>TRBV6-4|.|.|TRBJ1-3
TGTGCCAGCAGTGACGAGCAGGACAGTGGAAACACCATATATTTT
CASSDEQDSGNTIYF
>TRBV5-1|.|TRBD2|TRBJ2-2
TGCGCCAGCAGCTTCCAACCTACTAGCGGGTATACCGGGGAGCTGTTTTTT
CASSFQPTSGYTGELFF
>TRBV12-3/TRBV12-4|.|.|TRBJ1-2
TGTGCCAGCAGTTTATCAGCGAACTATGGCTACACCTTC
CASSLSANYGYTF
>TRBV9|.|TRBD2|TRBJ2-1
TGTGCCAGCAGCCTCCGGACTAGCGGAATCTACAATGAGCAGTTCTTC
CASSLRTSGIYNEQFF
>TRBV5-1|.|.|TRBJ1-1
TGCGCCAGCAGCCGATCAACAGGGAACACTGAAGCTTTCTTT
CASSRSTGNTEAFF
>TRBV4-1|.|.|TRBJ1-4
TGCGCCAGCAGCCAAGGAGGGATTGCAGAAAAACTGTTTTTT
CASSQGGIAEKLFF
>TRBV30|.|.|TRBJ1-3
TGTGCCTGGACATCCTCTGGAAACACCATATATTTT
CAWTSSGNTIYF
>TRBV19|.|TRBD1|TRBJ1-1
TGTGCCAGTTACCGATCAGGGGGTCTCGGTGAAGCTTTCTTT
CASYRSGGLGEAFF
>TRBV5-1|.|TRBD2|TRBJ2-3
TGCGCCAGCAGCTTGGGGCGCTCCGGGAGCGGGAGTCCCGATACGCAGTATTTT
CASSLGRSGSGSPDTQYF
>TRBV5-6|.|.|TRBJ1-1
TGTGCCAGCAGCTTGCCAGCGACGAACACTGAAGCTTTCTTT
CASSLPATNTEAFF
>TRBV6-5|.|.|TRBJ1-6
TGTGCCAGCAGTTACTTTGACGGCCGAGGGAATTCACCCCTCCACTTT
CASSYFDGRGNSPLHF
>TRBV6-2/TRBV6-3|.|TRBD1|TRBJ1-5
TGTGCCAGCAGTTACACCGGGACAGGGGGCAATCAGCCCCAGCATTTT
CASSYTGTGGNQPQHF
>TRBV11-2|.|.|TRBJ2-7
TGTGCCAGCAGCTTAGGGGGGAGGCCCTACGAGCAGTACTTC
CASSLGGRPYEQYF
>TRBV20-1|.|.|TRBJ1-2
TGCAGTGCTAGGACAACCACTGGCTACACCTTC
CSARTTTGYTF
>TRBV3-1/TRBV3-2|few|TRBD2|TRBJ2-7
TGTGCCAGCAGCCAAGGGCAGGGAGGGTTCTACGAGCAGTACTTC
CASSQGQGGFYEQYF
>TRBV5-5|.|.|TRBJ2-7
TGTGCCAGCAGCTACGGGGAGGTCTACGAGCAGTACTTC
CASSYGEVYEQYF